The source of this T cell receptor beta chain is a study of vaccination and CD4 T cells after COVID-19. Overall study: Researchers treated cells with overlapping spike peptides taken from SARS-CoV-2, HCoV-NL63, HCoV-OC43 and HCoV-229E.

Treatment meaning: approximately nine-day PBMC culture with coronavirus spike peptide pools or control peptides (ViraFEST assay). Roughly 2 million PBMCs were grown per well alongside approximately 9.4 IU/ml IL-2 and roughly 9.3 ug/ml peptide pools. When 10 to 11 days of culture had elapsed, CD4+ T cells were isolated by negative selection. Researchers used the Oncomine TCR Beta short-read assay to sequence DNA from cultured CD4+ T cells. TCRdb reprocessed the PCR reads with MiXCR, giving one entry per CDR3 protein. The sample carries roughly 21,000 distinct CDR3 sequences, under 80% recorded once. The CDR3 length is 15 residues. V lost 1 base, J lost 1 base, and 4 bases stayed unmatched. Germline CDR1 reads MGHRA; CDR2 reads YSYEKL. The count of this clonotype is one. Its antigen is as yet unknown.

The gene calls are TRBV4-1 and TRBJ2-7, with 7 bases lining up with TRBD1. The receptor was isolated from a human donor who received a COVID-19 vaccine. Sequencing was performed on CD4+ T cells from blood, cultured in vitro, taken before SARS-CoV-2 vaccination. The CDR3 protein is CASSQGQGFSYEQYF. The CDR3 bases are TGCGCCAGCAGCCAAGGACAGGGTTTTTCCTACGAGCAGTACTTC.